Presented here are 24 T cell receptor beta chains from one specimen sequenced in a study of blood T cell repertoires in COVID-19 (TCRdb year 2020). Receptor libraries were prepared by the immunoSEQ multiplex PCR assay. As stored in TCRdb, this immuneACCESS dataset retains in-frame rearrangements with V and J assigned. A fraction of the clones does not appear; measured against another copy, unresolved V genes explain less than half of the discrepancy, and the remainder lacks a known reason. This sample holds some 340,000 clones; roughly nine tenths were observed only once. About 4% of the sample goes to the ten largest clones. The specimen sequenced was PBMCs or T cells enriched from blood (not recorded which). The receptor source for this set is a woman under 40 who had been exposed to COVID-19.

This chain uses TRBV5-6 with TRBJ2-6; D is ambiguous. Germline loops: CDR1 SGHDT, CDR2 YYEEEE. Between the trimmed V and J ends, which lost 2 bases and 3 bases, there was a span of 6 bases. The CDR3 consists of 14 residues. The CDR3 region is CASSFWSGANVLTF. The CDR3 DNA sequence: TGTGCCAGCAGCTTCTGGAGTGGGGCCAACGTCCTGACTTTC.

The chain joins TRBV19 to TRBJ2-7; 8 nucleotides line up with TRBD1. J lost 5 bases, V lost 4 bases, and 4 bases had no gene match. CDR1 is LNHDA and CDR2 is SQIVND in the germline V gene (reference sequence). This CDR3 comprises 13 residues. Here the CDR3 DNA reads TGTGCCAGTAGTAGGACAGGGATCCACGAGCAGTACTTC. As protein: CASSRTGIHEQYF.

V is TRBV11-1 and J is TRBJ2-5; 7 bases map to TRBD1. This CDR3 spans 15 amino acids. The V segment lost 0 bases and the J segment 5 bases; nucleotides outside the gene matches: 6. Germline lookup yields CDR1 SGHAT and CDR2 FQDESV (reference sequence). The CDR3 here is CASSLAGDRSETQYF. The CDR3 DNA reads as TGTGCCAGCAGCTTAGCGGGGGACAGAAGTGAGACCCAGTACTTC.

The rearrangement links TRBV18 to TRBJ2-1, with D possibly TRBD2 on 6 matching bases. The CDR3 totals 16 residues. Trimming left V 3 bases short and J 0 bases short, with 12 bases between. CDR1 KGHSH and CDR2 LQKENI come from the germline V gene. The CDR3 spells CASSPGRGSSYNEQFF. CDR3 nucleotides: TGTGCCAGCTCACCTGGACGGGGGAGCTCCTACAATGAGCAGTTCTTC.

This chain links TRBV6-5 with TRBJ2-2; 11 nucleotides line up with TRBD2. Germline V gene sequence: CDR1 MNHEY, CDR2 SVGAGI. V shed 0 bases, J shed 6 bases, and the junction held 3 bases outside the gene matches. This CDR3 is 16 amino acids long. CDR3 sequence: CASSYSTSGVPGELFF. The CDR3 DNA follows: TGTGCCAGCAGTTACTCGACTAGCGGGGTCCCCGGGGAGCTGTTTTTT.

The chain's CDR3 is CASSTRQGTDTQYF. The CDR3, as DNA: TGTGCCAGCAGCACGCGACAGGGTACAGATACGCAGTATTTT. The rearrangement uses TRBV13 and TRBJ2-3, with 7 nucleotides matching TRBD1. This CDR3 spans 14 amino acids. Germline V lookup: CDR1 PRHDT, CDR2 FYEKMQ (reference sequence). With 5 bases clipped from V and 3 bases from J, the junction kept 5 bases outside the gene matches.

The CDR3 loop is CASSLRGTRGYTF. CDR3 DNA: TGTGCCAGCAGTTTAAGAGGTACGCGAGGCTACACCTTC. The V gene is TRBV12-3 or TRBV12-4, the J gene TRBJ1-2; D ambiguous. The V end was cut by 2 bases, the J end by 8 bases, with 12 bases between. This CDR3 has 13 amino acids.

The V and J genes are TRBV12-3 or TRBV12-4 and TRBJ1-1; D unclear. The ends were cut back, 1 base at V and 5 bases at J, with 8 bases in the middle. CDR3 size: 13 residues. As DNA, the CDR3 is TGTGCCAGCAGTTTAGGGAGGCTTACTGAAGCTTTCTTT. Translation gives CASSLGRLTEAFF.

V and J are TRBV15 and TRBJ2-7; 7 bases line up with TRBD1. V was clipped by 1 base and J by 1 base; unmatched bases: 7. Germline CDR1 is LNHNV and CDR2 is YYDKDF (reference sequence). The CDR3 is made up of 16 amino acids. CDR3 bases: TGTGCCACCAGCAGAGTCGGGACAGTTCCGTCCTACGAGCAGTACTTC. It translates to CATSRVGTVPSYEQYF.

V and J are TRBV5-4 and TRBJ1-2; unclear D gene. The CDR3 contains 14 residues. From germline, CDR1 is SGHNT and CDR2 YYREEE (reference sequence). Trimming removed 1 base from V and 2 bases from J, with 9 bases in between. CDR3 in amino acids: CASSLSRSNYGYTF. The CDR3 region has the DNA TGTGCCAGCAGCTTGTCCCGGTCGAACTATGGCTACACCTTC.

The chain links TRBV24-1 to TRBJ2-1, with 7 bases matching TRBD1. The CDR3 is made up of 13 amino acids. CDR1 and CDR2 from the germline V gene are KGHDR and SFDVKD. V was clipped by 3 bases and J by 10 bases; unmatched bases: 5. The CDR3, as DNA: TGTGCCACCAGTGATCGCTCGACAGGGGAGCAGTTCTTC. This sequence encodes CATSDRSTGEQFF.

CDR3 nucleotide sequence: TGTGCCAGCAGTGAATTAGCCTCTGGCATGAACACTGAAGCTTTCTTT. It codes for CASSELASGMNTEAFF. This chain connects TRBV25-1 to TRBJ1-1; no reliable D call. V lost 1 base to trimming and J lost 0 bases, with 12 bases between them. This CDR3 region has 16 residues. Germline V gene sequence: CDR1 MGHDK, CDR2 SYGVNS.

The chain links TRBV9 to TRBJ2-3; D is ambiguous. Germline V CDR1 and CDR2: SGDLS, YYNGEE. This CDR3 contains 13 residues. Trimming removed 0 bases from V and 6 bases from J, with 8 bases in between. CDR3 sequence (DNA): TGTGCCAGCAGCGTAGTAATCCCGGATACGCAGTATTTT. Amino acids: CASSVVIPDTQYF. The variable domain in full, with the rest retrieved from reference TRBV9 and TRBJ2-3, is DSGVTQTPKHLITATGQRVTLRCSPRSGDLSVYWYQQSLDQGLQFLIQYYNGEERAKGNILERFSAQQFPDLHSELNLSSLELGDSALYFCASSVVIPDTQYFGPGTRLTVL.

The genes are TRBV6-1 and TRBJ1-2; D unresolved. With 3 bases removed from V and 8 bases from J, the gap between germline ends came to 13 bases. Germline V lookup: CDR1 MNHNS, CDR2 SASEGT. The CDR3 consists of 13 residues. The CDR3 spells CASSEAGIVGYTF. For the CDR3, the DNA is TGTGCCAGCAGTGAGGCGGGGATCGTGGGCTACACCTTC.

The chain uses TRBV4-1 and TRBJ1-1; 7 bases match TRBD1. In germline, CDR1 is MGHRA, CDR2 YSYEKL. Trimming took 1 base from V and 0 from J; bases not matched to a gene: 2. This CDR3 is built from 15 residues. The CDR3 protein is CASSQGGQMNTEAFF. In DNA, the CDR3 is TGCGCCAGCAGCCAAGGGGGACAGATGAACACTGAAGCTTTCTTT.

V is TRBV5-4 and J is TRBJ2-7, with D perhaps TRBD2 (6 bases). Trimming took 4 bases from V and 2 from J, leaving 13 bases between them. Germline CDR1 and CDR2: SGHNT and YYREEE (reference sequence). The CDR3 runs 14 residues. The CDR3 loop reads CASSRGGGTYEQYF. CDR3 DNA: TGTGCCAGCAGCCGGGGTGGGGGGACCTACGAGCAGTACTTC.

The rearrangement uses TRBV28 and TRBJ1-6; D gene uncertain. In germline, CDR1 is MDHEN, CDR2 SYDVKM. V lost 3 bases and J 7 bases, leaving 10 bases between the germline ends. The CDR3 sequence is 14 residues long. CDR3 loop: CASSLYGNNSPLHF. In DNA form, the CDR3 reads TGTGCCAGCAGTTTGTACGGGAACAATTCACCCCTCCACTTT.

V gene TRBV6-5 combines with J gene TRBJ1-1; 7 bases line up with TRBD1. The CDR3 is made up of 14 amino acids. From germline, CDR1 is MNHEY and CDR2 SVGAGI. The trim removed 8 bases at V and 1 base at J, leaving 7 bases unmatched. The CDR3 nucleotides are TGTGCCAGCGCCGTCTCAGGGGGGAACACTGAAGCTTTCTTT. It is translated as CASAVSGGNTEAFF.

For the CDR3, the DNA is TGTGCCACCAGTGATTTGGGACACCCCGGGACTGAAGCTTTCTTT. Protein product: CATSDLGHPGTEAFF. V gene TRBV24-1 combines with J gene TRBJ1-1, with D tentatively TRBD1 (5 bases). The V and J ends lost 0 bases and 5 bases respectively, with 12 bases between them. The CDR3 runs to 15 residues. CDR1 and CDR2 from the germline V gene are KGHDR and SFDVKD.

A note on this clone: Other DNA sequences in this specimen translate into the identical CDR3. V usage is TRBV4-1 and J usage is TRBJ1-2, with D possibly being TRBD1 (6 bases). Trimming cost V 3 bases and J 7 bases, with 9 bases left between them. CDR1 and CDR2 (germline): MGHRA, YSYEKL. The CDR3 loop spans 12 amino acids. CDR3 amino acids: CASSQGAGGYTF. The CDR3 nucleotides read TGCGCCAGCAGCCAGGGGGCGGGTGGCTACACCTTC.

The chain joins TRBV2 to TRBJ1-2; 7 nucleotides line up with TRBD1. Trimming at V came to 5 bases and at J to 4 bases, leaving 10 bases not matched to a gene. CDR1 SNHLY and CDR2 FYNNEI come from the germline V gene. CDR3 length: 15 residues. The CDR3 sequence is CASSLGKGAAYGYTF. CDR3 coding DNA: TGTGCCAGCAGTCTCGGGAAGGGGGCGGCCTATGGCTACACCTTC.

The chain couples TRBV6-5 to TRBJ1-2; D perhaps matches TRBD1 (5 bases). Trimming pared 4 bases from V and 0 bases from J, leaving 12 bases between. Germline assignment: CDR1 MNHEY and CDR2 SVGAGI. The CDR3 runs 15 residues. CDR3 sequence reads: CASSSIGTPNYGYTF. CDR3 nucleotides: TGTGCCAGCAGTTCGATTGGGACTCCTAACTATGGCTACACCTTC.

J is TRBJ1-2 and V is TRBV29-1, with a tentative D call TRBD1 (5 bases). With 4 bases removed from V and 3 bases from J, the gap between germline ends came to 21 bases. Germline lookup yields CDR1 SQVTM and CDR2 ANQGSEA. The CDR3 has 16 amino acids. CDR3 loop: CSVVRSVGAWDYGYTF. The CDR3, as DNA: TGCAGCGTTGTTAGGAGTGTAGGGGCATGGGACTATGGCTACACCTTC.

In its sample, this clone was seen once. The J gene is TRBJ1-1, the V gene TRBV9; TRBD1 might be the D (6 bases). The CDR3 is made up of 14 amino acids. Trimming took off 4 bases at V and 10 bases at J, with 20 bases between the two ends. From germline, CDR1 is SGDLS and CDR2 YYNGEE. CDR3 in amino acids: CASSPRQGIDGAFF. CDR3 bases: TGTGCCAGCAGCCCCCGGCAGGGGATTGATGGAGCTTTCTTT.